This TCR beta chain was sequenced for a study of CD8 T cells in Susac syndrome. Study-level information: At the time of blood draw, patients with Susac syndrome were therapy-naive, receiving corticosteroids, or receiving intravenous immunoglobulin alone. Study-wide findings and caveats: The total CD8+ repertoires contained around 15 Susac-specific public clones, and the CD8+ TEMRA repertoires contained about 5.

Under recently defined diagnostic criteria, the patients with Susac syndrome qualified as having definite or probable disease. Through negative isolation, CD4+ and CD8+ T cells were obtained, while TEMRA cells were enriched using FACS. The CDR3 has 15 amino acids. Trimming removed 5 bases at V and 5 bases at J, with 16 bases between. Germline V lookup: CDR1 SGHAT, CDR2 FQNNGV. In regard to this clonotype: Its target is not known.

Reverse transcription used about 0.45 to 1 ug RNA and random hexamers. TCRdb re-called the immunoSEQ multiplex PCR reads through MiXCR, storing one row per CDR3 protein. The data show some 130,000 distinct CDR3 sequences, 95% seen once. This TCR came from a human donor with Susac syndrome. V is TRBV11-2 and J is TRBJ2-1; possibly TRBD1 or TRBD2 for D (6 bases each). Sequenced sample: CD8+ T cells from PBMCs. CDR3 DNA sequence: TGTGCCAGCAGCGGAGGAGGGGGGATCCACAATGAGCAGTTCTTC. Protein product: CASSGGGGIHNEQFF.